One sample yielded the 27 T cell receptor beta chains listed below, sequenced in a study of blood T cell repertoires in COVID-19. Method: immunoSEQ multiplex PCR; TCRdb's copy keeps in-frame clones and lacks some. The data hold around 150,000 clones, with about 86% observed a single time. The sequencing input was peripheral blood. These receptors all come from a man aged 18 to 29 with acute or convalescent COVID-19.

V gene TRBV6-5 combines with J gene TRBJ1-5; 9 bases map to TRBD1. CDR1 and CDR2 (germline): MNHEY, SVGAGI. Trimming at V came to 6 bases and at J to 0 bases, leaving 3 bases not matched to a gene. The CDR3 sequence is 15 residues long. CDR3 in DNA: TGTGCCAGCAGGCGACAGGGGGGTAGCAATCAGCCCCAGCATTTT. This translates into CASRRQGGSNQPQHF.

The chain employs TRBV12-3 or TRBV12-4 and TRBJ2-3; perhaps TRBD1 as D (6 bases). V was shortened by 5 bases and J by 5 bases, with 8 bases between the two germline ends. The CDR3 covers 12 residues. Written as DNA, the CDR3 is TGTGCCAGCAGTCTCAGGGGAGATACGCAGTATTTT. Its protein product is CASSLRGDTQYF.

V is TRBV19 and J is TRBJ1-5; the match to TRBD1 covers 7 bases. With V trimmed by 10 bases and J by 3 bases, 3 bases remained unmatched. The CDR3 spans 12 residues. Germline V gives CDR1 LNHDA, CDR2 SQIVND (reference sequence). Written as DNA, the CDR3 is TGTGCCACAGACAGGGCCAATCAGCCCCAGCATTTT. As protein: CATDRANQPQHF. The full variable domain, rest sourced from reference TRBV19 and TRBJ1-5, is DGGITQSPKYLFRKEGQNVTLSCEQNLNHDAMYWYRQDPGQGLRLIYYSQIVNDFQKGDIAEGYSVSREKKESFPLTVTSAQKNPTAFYLCATDRANQPQHFGDGTRLSIL.

The chain's CDR3 is CASSHRGGYNEQFF. For the CDR3, the DNA is TGTGCCAGCAGCCACAGAGGGGGTTACAATGAGCAGTTCTTC. This rearrangement joins TRBV7-8 to TRBJ2-1, with a tentative D call TRBD1 (6 bases). This CDR3 has 14 residues. CDR1 is SGHVS and CDR2 is FQNEAQ in the germline V gene. V was clipped by 5 bases and J by 4 bases, with 12 bases between them. Filled out from reference TRBV7-8 and TRBJ2-1, the complete variable domain reads GAGVSQSPRYKVAKRGQDVALRCDPISGHVSLFWYQQALGQGPEFLTYFQNEAQLDKSGLPSDRFFAERPEGSVSTLKIQRTQQEDSAVYLCASSHRGGYNEQFFGPGTRLTVL.

The rearrangement uses TRBV11-2 and TRBJ2-7, with TRBD2 matching over 10 bases. The CDR3 runs 14 residues. Losses at the gene ends were 5 bases for V and 4 bases for J; bases not matched to a gene: 5. Germline CDR1 and CDR2: SGHAT and FQNNGV. The CDR3 nucleotides read TGTGCCAGCAGCATGGCTAGCGGGGGTTACGAGCAGTACTTC. It codes for CASSMASGGYEQYF.

This clone was seen once. This chain links TRBV27 with TRBJ1-6; TRBD1 is a possible D gene (6 bases). Trimming pared 0 bases from V and 5 bases from J, leaving 14 bases between. The CDR3 loop spans 17 amino acids. Germline V lookup: CDR1 MNHEY, CDR2 SMNVEV (reference sequence). The CDR3, as DNA: TGTGCCAGCAGTTTATCGGGAGGGGGTGCAAATAATTCACCCCTCCACTTT. Translated, it gives CASSLSGGGANNSPLHF.

The chain employs TRBV4-2 and TRBJ2-2, with TRBD2 as a possible D gene (6 bases). CDR1 is LGHNA and CDR2 is YNFKEQ in the germline V gene. V was pared by 1 base and J by 0 bases, with 9 bases between. This CDR3 has 16 residues. CDR3 DNA: TGTGCCAGCAGCCAAGTAGCGGCCGCGAACACCGGGGAGCTGTTTTTT. This encodes CASSQVAAANTGELFF.

This rearrangement joins TRBV6-5 to TRBJ1-2; possibly TRBD1 for D (5 bases). The CDR3 has 14 residues. With 3 bases removed from V and 4 bases from J, the gap between germline ends came to 12 bases. Per germline, CDR1 MNHEY and CDR2 SVGAGI. CDR3 amino acids: CASSYSTVLYGYTF. CDR3 in DNA: TGTGCCAGCAGTTATTCGACAGTACTCTATGGCTACACCTTC.

V gene TRBV20-1 combines with J gene TRBJ1-2; perhaps TRBD1 as D (6 bases). Deletions cut 3 bases from V and 5 bases from J, with 13 bases between. The germline V gene encodes CDR1 DFQATT and CDR2 SNEGSKA (reference sequence). The CDR3 is 13 amino acids. Written as DNA, the CDR3 is TGCAGTGCTAGTGAAAATACAGGGTATGGCTACACCTTC. Amino acids: CSASENTGYGYTF.

This chain joins TRBV10-3 and TRBJ2-7; 10 bases agree with TRBD1. This CDR3 region has 16 residues. CDR1 is ENHRY, CDR2 SYGVKD, per germline. V was pared by 2 bases and J by 2 bases, with 6 bases of the junction left unmatched. The CDR3 nucleotides read TGTGCCATCAGTGAGCCGGGGACAGGGGTTACCTACGAGCAGTACTTC. This gives the protein CAISEPGTGVTYEQYF.

This clone was counted between two and nine times. This chain connects TRBV10-2 to TRBJ1-1, with D possibly being TRBD1 (6 bases). V lost 11 bases, J lost 0 bases, and 13 bases lay in between. Germline CDR1 and CDR2: WSHSY and SAAADI. The CDR3 contains 13 residues. The CDR3 DNA follows: TGCGCCCCCAGGACAGCGATGAACACTGAAGCTTTCTTT. Translated, it gives CAPRTAMNTEAFF.

The J gene is TRBJ2-2, the V gene TRBV7-8, with D possibly TRBD1 on 6 matching bases. Trimming stripped 1 base from V and 2 bases from J, with 23 bases between. The CDR3 runs 20 residues. From germline, CDR1 is SGHVS and CDR2 FQNEAQ. CDR3 bases: TGTGCCAGCAGCTTAGATGGGCCTGGGTACCGGGACACCAACACCGGGGAGCTGTTTTTT. Protein product: CASSLDGPGYRDTNTGELFF.

This sequence joins TRBV12-3 or TRBV12-4 and TRBJ2-1; tentatively, D is TRBD1 (5 bases). This CDR3 spans 13 amino acids. The germline V and J ends were trimmed by 6 bases and 6 bases, with 12 bases remaining between them. The DNA for the CDR3 is TGTGCCAGCAGGCCTACAGGTGTCAATGAGCAGTTCTTC. Translation gives CASRPTGVNEQFF.

V is TRBV6-5 and J is TRBJ1-4; D unclear. This CDR3 has 15 amino acids. Germline V gene sequence: CDR1 MNHEY, CDR2 SVGAGI. The germline V and J ends were trimmed by 0 bases and 7 bases, with 12 bases remaining between them. In DNA form, the CDR3 reads TGTGCCAGCAGTTACTCGGGCAGGCCTGGTGAAAAACTGTTTTTT. This codes for CASSYSGRPGEKLFF.

V and J are TRBV6-7 and TRBJ1-6, with D unresolved. TRBV6-7 is assigned to the ORF class and has an uncertain function. This CDR3 is 18 amino acids long. Trimming removed 0 bases from V and 6 bases from J, with 18 bases in between. CDR3 nucleotide sequence: TGTGCCAGCAGTTACTCCCCACTCCGTATAATCTTTAATTCACCCCTCCACTTT. Protein sequence: CASSYSPLRIIFNSPLHF.

The chain uses TRBV12-3 or TRBV12-4 and TRBJ2-5; 8 nucleotides match TRBD1. Germline trimming cut 6 bases from V and 5 bases from J; bases unmatched to any gene: 5. CDR3 length: 13 amino acids. The CDR3: CASRGQGRETQYF. CDR3 in DNA: TGTGCCAGCAGAGGACAGGGTAGGGAGACCCAGTACTTC.

Written as DNA, the CDR3 is TGCGCCAGCAGCCAAGATACACAGGTAATGATGAACACTGAAGCTTTCTTT. It yields the protein CASSQDTQVMMNTEAFF. The chain is built from TRBV4-1 and TRBJ1-1, with D tentatively TRBD1 (5 bases). The germline V gene encodes CDR1 MGHRA and CDR2 YSYEKL. This CDR3 comprises 17 residues. V was trimmed by 0 bases and J by 0 bases, leaving 14 bases between them.

V usage is TRBV6-5 and J usage is TRBJ2-1; 9 nucleotides match TRBD2. Germline CDR1 is MNHEY and CDR2 is SVGAGI. J gave up 8 bases and V 3 bases, and 8 bases lay outside the gene matches. CDR3 length: 15 amino acids. CDR3 sequence: CASSYGSGGWDEQFF. CDR3 DNA sequence: TGTGCCAGCAGTTATGGGAGCGGGGGGTGGGATGAGCAGTTCTTC.

V and J are TRBV5-1 and TRBJ1-6, with a tentative D call TRBD1 (5 bases). CDR3 length: 16 residues. Trimming took 4 bases from V and 7 from J, leaving 18 bases between them. CDR1 is SGHRS, CDR2 YFSETQ, per germline. The CDR3 coding sequence is TGCGCCAGCAGCGTAGCAAGACAGTCACTAAATTCACCCCTCCACTTT. Translated, it gives CASSVARQSLNSPLHF.

This sequence joins TRBV18 and TRBJ1-4, with TRBD1 as a possible D gene (5 bases). CDR3 length: 16 residues. Trimming shortened V by 3 bases and J by 7 bases, and 18 bases separated the two germline ends. CDR1 KGHSH and CDR2 LQKENI come from the germline V gene. The DNA of the CDR3 is TGTGCCAGCTCACCCCCCGAAGGGCAGGGCGTTGAAAAACTGTTTTTT. Its protein product is CASSPPEGQGVEKLFF.

This clone was recorded once. CDR3 DNA: TGTGCCAGCAGCTCGCCCGGGACAGAGACTAATGAAAAACTGTTTTTT. This gives the protein CASSSPGTETNEKLFF. The chain uses TRBV7-6 and TRBJ1-4; 7 positions agree with TRBD1. Germline V gene data show CDR1 as SGHVS and CDR2 as FNYEAQ. Trimming took 4 bases from V and 2 from J; bases not matched to a gene: 7. The CDR3 spans 16 residues.

V and J are TRBV11-3 and TRBJ2-2, with D possibly TRBD2 on 5 matching bases. Trimming stripped 5 bases from V and 5 bases from J, with 15 bases between. Germline assignment: CDR1 SGHNT and CDR2 YENEEA. The CDR3 covers 15 residues. Written as DNA, the CDR3 is TGTGCCAGCAGCCCGAGGGTCGGGAAGACCGGGGAGCTGTTTTTT. Protein: CASSPRVGKTGELFF.

The V and J genes are TRBV14 and TRBJ2-5; D not certain. This CDR3 is built from 12 residues. CDR1 and CDR2 (germline): SGHDN, FVKESK. V was shortened by 0 bases and J by 5 bases, with 4 bases between the two germline ends. The CDR3 DNA follows: TGTGCCAGCAGCCAAGATCTTGAGACCCAGTACTTC. Translating gives CASSQDLETQYF.

The chain employs TRBV28 and TRBJ2-4, with TRBD2 as a possible D gene (7 bases). The CDR3 loop spans 17 amino acids. In germline, CDR1 is MDHEN, CDR2 SYDVKM. Deletions cut 2 bases from V and 0 bases from J, with 14 bases between. In DNA form, the CDR3 reads TGTGCCAGCAGTTTAGGGGGAGGGGGGCTAGCCAAAAACATTCAGTACTTC. It codes for CASSLGGGGLAKNIQYF.

The V and J genes are TRBV9 and TRBJ2-1, with 7 bases matching TRBD1. The CDR3 spans 15 residues. Germline trimming cut 2 bases from V and 5 bases from J; bases unmatched to any gene: 7. In germline, CDR1 is SGDLS, CDR2 YYNGEE. The CDR3 bases are TGTGCCAGCAGCGTGGCCGGGACAGACAACAATGAGCAGTTCTTC. The encoded protein is CASSVAGTDNNEQFF.

In this sample, this clone turned up once. J is TRBJ1-1 and V is TRBV2, with a tentative D call TRBD1 (5 bases). Trimming pared 7 bases from V and 6 bases from J, leaving 9 bases between. Germline V CDR1 and CDR2: SNHLY, FYNNEI. The length of the CDR3 is 11 residues. Here the CDR3 reads CASNRGSEAFF. The CDR3 DNA follows: TGTGCCAGCAATAGGGGATCTGAAGCTTTCTTT.

The CDR3 sequence is CASSSGGTSGANVLTF. CDR3 nucleotides: TGTGCCAGCAGTTCCGGGGGTACCTCTGGGGCCAACGTCCTGACTTTC. V gene TRBV28 combines with J gene TRBJ2-6, with a possible D match to TRBD2 (6 bases). From germline, CDR1 is MDHEN and CDR2 SYDVKM. The CDR3 extends over 16 amino acids. V lost 4 bases and J lost 0, with 10 bases in between.